These 24 T cell receptor beta chains were sequenced from one sample in a study of T cells after yellow fever vaccination. TCRdb processed the 5' RACE reads anew with MiXCR; each CDR3 protein has one entry. The table shows approximately 250,000 distinct CDR3 sequences, with approximately 3.8% occurring only once. Specimen: PBMCs, collected 15 days after the yellow fever booster vaccination. These receptors all come from a man between 18 and 29 years old who received the YFV17D yellow fever vaccine.

This clonotype was seen many times. The chain carries TRBV19 and TRBJ1-5; 8 bases fit TRBD1. CDR1 LNHDA and CDR2 SQIVND come from the germline V gene (reference sequence). V dropped 7 bases and J dropped 1; count of bases not matched to a gene: 9. The CDR3 totals 16 residues. The CDR3 is CASTTGQGQSNQPQHF. The CDR3, as DNA: TGTGCCAGTACCACCGGACAGGGACAAAGCAATCAGCCCCAGCATTTT.

This clonotype was observed many times. This chain joins TRBV7-2 and TRBJ2-7; D is undetermined. Per the germline V gene, CDR1 is SGHTA and CDR2 is FQGNSA. The CDR3 is 11 amino acids. With 5 bases removed from V and 2 bases from J, the gap between germline ends came to 4 bases. The CDR3 is CASSTTYEQYF. CDR3 nucleotide sequence: TGTGCCAGCAGCACCACCTACGAGCAGTACTTC. Based on the CDR3 plus reference TRBV7-2 and TRBJ2-7, the full variable domain is GAGVSQSPSNKVTEKGKDVELRCDPISGHTALYWYRQSLGQGLEFLIYFQGNSAPDKSGLPSDRFSAERTGGSVSTLTIQRTQQEDSAVYLCASSTTYEQYFGPGTRLTVT.

This clonotype came up a few times. The rearrangement joins TRBV2 to TRBJ1-4; D is unclear. Germline lookup yields CDR1 SNHLY and CDR2 FYNNEI. Trimming left V 7 bases short and J 8 bases short, with 11 bases between. The CDR3 covers 12 residues. DNA for the CDR3: TGTGCCAGCATCGAGCAAGGGGAAAAACTGTTTTTT. Translated: CASIEQGEKLFF.

This clonotype was recorded at least ten times. The gene calls are TRBV19 and TRBJ1-2; the D is unclear. CDR3 length: 13 residues. V gave up 5 bases and J gave up 2 bases, with 9 bases separating them. CDR1 is LNHDA, CDR2 SQIVND, per germline (reference sequence). CDR3: CASSPEDNYGYTF. The CDR3 region has the DNA TGTGCCAGTAGTCCCGAAGACAACTATGGCTACACCTTC.

The table lists this clonotype with many counts. The chain links TRBV5-1 to TRBJ1-1; D is unclear. Germline loops: CDR1 SGHRS, CDR2 YFSETQ. Between the trimmed V and J ends, which lost 3 bases and 1 base, there was a span of 13 bases. This CDR3 is built from 15 residues. The CDR3 nucleotides are TGCGCCAGCAGCTCTCTATCCCCCTGGAACACTGAAGCTTTCTTT. Residues: CASSSLSPWNTEAFF.

This clonotype was seen repeatedly, ten times or more. The chain uses TRBV20-1 and TRBJ2-3; D remains unclear. Trimming left V 5 bases short and J 0 bases short, with 12 bases between. The CDR3 length is 14 residues. The germline V gene has CDR1 DFQATT and CDR2 SNEGSKA (reference sequence). The CDR3 here is CSAPDATSTDTQYF. As DNA, the CDR3 is TGCAGTGCTCCTGACGCGACTAGCACAGATACGCAGTATTTT.

In this sample, this clonotype turned up many times. V is TRBV7-9 and J is TRBJ2-5; D unresolved. Germline CDR1 is SEHNR and CDR2 is FQNEAQ (reference sequence). The CDR3 totals 14 residues. Between the trimmed V and J ends, which lost 4 bases and 5 bases, there was a span of 14 bases. CDR3 bases: TGTGCCAGCAGCTCCGCCCCAGGCCAGGAGACCCAGTACTTC. It encodes CASSSAPGQETQYF.

In this sample, this clonotype turned up many times. The gene calls are TRBV7-8 and TRBJ1-2; D uncertain. Germline V gene data show CDR1 as SGHVS and CDR2 as FQNEAQ. The V and J ends lost 0 bases and 4 bases respectively, with 6 bases between them. The CDR3 covers 13 residues. The DNA of the CDR3 is TGTGCCAGCAGCTTAGCCGATACCTATGGCTACACCTTC. This gives the protein CASSLADTYGYTF.

There are many counts of this clonotype. The J gene is TRBJ2-1, the V gene TRBV7-9; 9 nucleotides line up with TRBD2. Unmatched junction bases numbered 8, after V lost 5 bases and J lost 0 bases. Germline lookup yields CDR1 SEHNR and CDR2 FQNEAQ (reference sequence). The CDR3 spans 17 residues. The CDR3 bases are TGTGCCAGCAGCCCAAGGACTAGCGAAGGCTCCTACAATGAGCAGTTCTTC. Translating it yields CASSPRTSEGSYNEQFF.

Ten or more counts support this clonotype. The chain uses TRBV18 and TRBJ2-4; D possibly uses TRBD1 or TRBD2 (6 bases each). Germline loops: CDR1 KGHSH, CDR2 LQKENI. There are 14 residues in the CDR3. Trimming left V 3 bases short and J 3 bases short, with 9 bases between. This CDR3 reads CASSPKGGKNIQYF. CDR3 bases: TGTGCCAGCTCACCCAAGGGGGGCAAAAACATTCAGTACTTC.

In its sample, this clonotype was seen many times. The J gene is TRBJ1-1, the V gene TRBV4-2, with D possibly matching TRBD1 (6 bases). This CDR3 comprises 17 residues. Trimming stripped 0 bases from V and 1 base from J, with 15 bases between. Germline V lookup: CDR1 LGHNA, CDR2 YNFKEQ. In DNA form, the CDR3 reads TGTGCCAGCAGCCAAGATTTTGGGGCAGGGGAGAACACTGAAGCTTTCTTT. It codes for CASSQDFGAGENTEAFF.

The chain carries TRBV11-2 and TRBJ1-2; no clear D. Germline V gene sequence: CDR1 SGHAT, CDR2 FQNNGV. The germline V and J ends were trimmed by 0 bases and 2 bases, with 7 bases remaining between them. The CDR3 is 14 amino acids. The CDR3 nucleotides are TGTGCCAGCAGCTTAGATCACACGAACTATGGCTACACCTTC. Translating gives CASSLDHTNYGYTF. The whole variable domain, remainder taken from reference TRBV11-2 and TRBJ1-2, is EAGVAQSPRYKIIEKRQSVAFWCNPISGHATLYWYQQILGQGPKLLIQFQNNGVVDDSQLPKDRFSAERLKGVDSTLKIQPAKLEDSAVYLCASSLDHTNYGYTFGSGTRLTVV.

This clonotype was seen a handful of times. The gene calls are TRBV5-6 and TRBJ2-3; D unclear. This CDR3 has 14 residues. Trimming pared 0 bases from V and 6 bases from J, leaving 11 bases between. Germline CDR1 reads SGHDT; CDR2 reads YYEEEE. In DNA, the CDR3 is TGTGCCAGCAGCTTGGGATCTGGTTGGGATACGCAGTATTTT. Its protein product is CASSLGSGWDTQYF.

This clonotype was counted a few times. The J gene is TRBJ1-2, the V gene TRBV4-2; D may be TRBD1 (5 bases). The length of the CDR3 is 16 residues. V shed 0 bases and J shed 4 bases, with 15 bases lying between them. Germline assignment: CDR1 LGHNA and CDR2 YNFKEQ. CDR3 bases: TGTGCCAGCAGCCAAGATCATGGGATGACAGTCTATGGCTACACCTTC. Protein: CASSQDHGMTVYGYTF.

This clonotype has ten or more counts. The V and J genes are TRBV29-1 and TRBJ2-7; possibly TRBD1 for D (7 bases). Trimming cost V 4 bases and J 3 bases, with 19 bases left between them. The CDR3 has 15 amino acids. The V gene's germline CDR1 is SQVTM and CDR2 ANQGSEA. The CDR3 spells CSVAPRGDRNYEQYF. As DNA, the CDR3 is TGCAGCGTTGCCCCCAGGGGGGATCGTAACTACGAGCAGTACTTC.

This clonotype was seen repeatedly, ten times or more. This chain links TRBV4-1 with TRBJ2-3; the D gene could be TRBD1 or TRBD2 (7 bases each). This CDR3 comprises 16 residues. V was cut by 3 bases and J by 6 bases, with 19 bases left in between. The germline V gene encodes CDR1 MGHRA and CDR2 YSYEKL. The CDR3 here is CASSHPRGGGIDTQYF. CDR3 in DNA: TGCGCCAGCAGCCACCCCAGGGGGGGGGGGATTGATACGCAGTATTTT.

The gene calls are TRBV6-5 and TRBJ1-2; TRBD1 agrees at 7 bases. This CDR3 contains 14 residues. In germline, CDR1 is MNHEY, CDR2 SVGAGI. V lost 5 bases, J lost 8 bases, and 11 bases stayed unmatched. The CDR3 loop is CASSLRQGLLGYTF. The CDR3 DNA reads as TGTGCCAGCAGTCTAAGACAGGGACTCCTCGGCTACACCTTC.

This clonotype has ten or more counts. The chain employs TRBV20-1 and TRBJ1-2; D unresolved. The CDR3 is made up of 13 amino acids. The V end lost 6 bases, the J end lost 7 bases, and 18 bases lay between the germline ends. Germline loops: CDR1 DFQATT, CDR2 SNEGSKA (reference sequence). In DNA, the CDR3 is TGCAGTGCCTCAAAGTCGGGATATGGTGGCTACACCTTC. Translated: CSASKSGYGGYTF.

V usage is TRBV14 and J usage is TRBJ1-2; a weak D match, TRBD1 (5 bases). V gave up 3 bases and J gave up 8 bases, with 13 bases separating them. The CDR3 sequence is 13 residues long. Germline V lookup: CDR1 SGHDN, CDR2 FVKESK. The CDR3 DNA is TGTGCCAGCAGCCACACCATGCGGGGGGGCTACACCTTC. Protein product: CASSHTMRGGYTF.

This clonotype was detected many times. The chain uses TRBV7-9 and TRBJ2-3; maybe TRBD2 (5 bases). Germline CDR1 SEHNR, CDR2 FQNEAQ (reference sequence). The V end lost 4 bases, the J end lost 0 bases, and 14 bases lay between the germline ends. This CDR3 region has 16 residues. For the CDR3, the DNA is TGTGCCAGCAGCTCACTAGATACCTCTAGCACAGATACGCAGTATTTT. Translation: CASSSLDTSSTDTQYF.

Many counts were recorded for this clonotype. The J gene is TRBJ2-7, the V gene TRBV29-1; D call uncertain. This CDR3 has 14 residues. Germline values: CDR1 SQVTM, CDR2 ANQGSEA. V lost 0 bases and J 2 bases, leaving 11 bases between the germline ends. The CDR3 DNA sequence: TGCAGCGTTGAAGACAGCGACCCCCCCTACGAGCAGTACGTC. It specifies CSVEDSDPPYEQYV.

This clonotype has ten or more counts. V gene TRBV7-2 combines with J gene TRBJ1-5, with a possible D match to TRBD1 (5 bases). This CDR3 contains 13 residues. V was clipped by 7 bases and J by 4 bases, with 11 bases between them. Germline CDR1 reads SGHTA; CDR2 reads FQGNSA. CDR3 in amino acids: CASTAGTNQPQHF. In DNA, the CDR3 is TGTGCCAGCACGGCCGGGACGAATCAGCCCCAGCATTTT.

This clonotype was observed a handful of times. The chain carries TRBV6-2 or TRBV6-3 and TRBJ2-3; 7 bases are a match to TRBD2. The junction had 8 bases not matched to a gene; V was cut back by 8 bases and J by 6 bases. The CDR3 sequence is 13 residues long. The germline gives CDR1 MNHEY, CDR2 SVGEGT. Here the CDR3 reads CASGGTTRDTQYF. The CDR3 DNA reads TGTGCCAGCGGGGGGACTACTCGGGATACGCAGTATTTT.

This clonotype has at least ten counts. This chain links TRBV2 with TRBJ1-4; weak D call: TRBD1 (5 bases). This CDR3 contains 12 residues. Germline values: CDR1 SNHLY, CDR2 FYNNEI. V was shortened by 7 bases and J by 8 bases, with 11 bases between the two germline ends. CDR3 residues: CASKGAGEKLFF. The CDR3 DNA reads TGTGCCAGCAAAGGGGCCGGGGAAAAACTGTTTTTT.